Following are 16 T cell receptor beta chains from one sample sequenced in a study of vaccination effects on CD4 cells after COVID-19. Peptide-pool stimulation followed by sequencing identified expanded antigen-specific CD4+ clonotypes in the ViraFEST assay. CD4+ T cell isolation took place after nine to eleven days of culture. Prior SARS-CoV-2 infection was absent in the vaccine recipients, as shown by negative nucleocapsid antibodies. No antigens are known for them. Using immunoSEQ multiplex PCR, the repertoire was profiled, and TCRdb retains in-frame clones only, with some absent. The profile shows 65,000 or so clones, 65% to 85% of them singletons. Specimen: CD4+ T cells from PBMCs cultured with HCoV-NL63 spike peptides, collected before COVID-19 vaccination. These receptors were collected from a human donor who received a COVID-19 vaccine.

The rearrangement links TRBV11-2 to TRBJ1-1; 8 bases agree with TRBD1. This CDR3 comprises 14 residues. Per the germline V gene, CDR1 is SGHAT and CDR2 is FQNNGV. The junction had 7 bases not matched to a gene; V was cut back by 8 bases and J by 2 bases. Written as DNA, the CDR3 is TGTGCCAGCCGGAGCAGGGGGCCCAACACTGAAGCTTTCTTT. It is translated as CASRSRGPNTEAFF. Drawing the rest from reference TRBV11-2 and TRBJ1-1, the complete variable domain is EAGVAQSPRYKIIEKRQSVAFWCNPISGHATLYWYQQILGQGPKLLIQFQNNGVVDDSQLPKDRFSAERLKGVDSTLKIQPAKLEDSAVYLCASRSRGPNTEAFFGQGTRLTVV.

The chain combines TRBV10-3 with TRBJ1-2, with D maybe TRBD1 (6 bases). This CDR3 has 16 amino acids. Per germline, CDR1 ENHRY and CDR2 SYGVKD. Deletions cut 0 bases from V and 4 bases from J, with 15 bases between. The CDR3 DNA sequence: TGTGCCATCAGTGAGTCGAATCTGGGGGCGGGCTATGGCTACACCTTC. This codes for CAISESNLGAGYGYTF.

V usage is TRBV19 and J usage is TRBJ2-4; 10 nucleotides match TRBD2. Germline V gives CDR1 LNHDA, CDR2 SQIVND (reference sequence). This CDR3 spans 15 amino acids. J was trimmed by 8 bases and V by 10 bases; bases with no gene match: 14. CDR3 DNA: TGTGCCACAACGGCCACTAGCGGGACCCAACACATTCAGTACTTC. Protein: CATTATSGTQHIQYF.

The CDR3 protein is CASSQGVQVAYGYTF. CDR3 sequence (DNA): TGCGCCAGCAGCCAAGGAGTCCAGGTGGCTTATGGCTACACCTTC. This chain uses TRBV4-3 with TRBJ1-2; D ambiguous. Germline assignment: CDR1 LGHNA and CDR2 YSLEER. The germline V and J ends were trimmed by 1 base and 5 bases, with 14 bases remaining between them. The CDR3 is made up of 15 amino acids.

This clone was observed once. The chain carries TRBV7-3 and TRBJ1-2; weak D call: TRBD1 (6 bases). Germline values: CDR1 SGHTA, CDR2 FQGTGA. The CDR3 is 16 residues long. The V end lost 3 bases, the J end lost 4 bases, and 18 bases lay between the germline ends. In DNA form, the CDR3 reads TGTGCCAGCAGCTTGGGCCAGGGGTTGAATAGCTATGGCTACACCTTC. It is translated as CASSLGQGLNSYGYTF.

This chain links TRBV5-1 with TRBJ2-7; 9 bases line up with TRBD1. Unmatched junction bases numbered 0, after V lost 0 bases and J lost 5 bases. The CDR3 consists of 13 residues. Germline assignment: CDR1 SGHRS and CDR2 YFSETQ. Here the CDR3 DNA reads TGCGCCAGCAGCTTGGGACAGGGGGACGAGCAGTACGTC. As protein: CASSLGQGDEQYV.

This sequence joins TRBV5-1 and TRBJ2-3; no clear D gene. The CDR3 has 14 residues. V gave up 5 bases and J gave up 2 bases, with 12 bases separating them. CDR1 and CDR2 from the germline V gene are SGHRS and YFSETQ. Here the CDR3 DNA reads TGCGCCAGCAGTCGGGCCATAATCACAGATACGCAGTATTTT. Its translation is CASSRAIITDTQYF. The complete variable domain, with remaining parts taken from reference TRBV5-1 and TRBJ2-3, reads KAGVTQTPRYLIKTRGQQVTLSCSPISGHRSVSWYQQTPGQGLQFLFEYFSETQRNKGNFPGRFSGRQFSNSRSEMNVSTLELGDSALYLCASSRAIITDTQYFGPGTRLTVL.

This clone showed up just once. The DNA of the CDR3 is TGTGCCAGCAGCTATCCCCCGGGACAGAACACTGAAGCTTTCTTT. It specifies CASSYPPGQNTEAFF. V is TRBV5-6 and J is TRBJ1-1; D perhaps matches TRBD1 (6 bases). Germline V lookup: CDR1 SGHDT, CDR2 YYEEEE. V lost 3 bases to trimming and J lost 1 base, with 13 bases between them. This CDR3 has 15 residues.

This chain links TRBV6-5 with TRBJ2-1, with a possible D match to TRBD1 (6 bases). The V and J ends lost 8 bases and 9 bases respectively, with 20 bases between them. The germline CDR1 and CDR2 sequences are MNHEY and SVGAGI. The CDR3 totals 14 residues. The chain's CDR3 is CASGHQGSSSEQFF. CDR3 coding DNA: TGTGCCAGCGGACACCAGGGGTCTTCTAGTGAGCAGTTCTTC.

The rearrangement joins TRBV11-3 to TRBJ2-2; TRBD1 agrees at 7 bases. With 4 bases clipped from V and 8 bases from J, the junction kept 4 bases outside the gene matches. The CDR3 is 13 residues long. Germline V gene lookup returns CDR1 SGHNT and CDR2 YENEEA. The CDR3 nucleotides are TGTGCCAGCAGCTGGGACAGCGGAGGGGAGCTGTTTTTT. This encodes CASSWDSGGELFF. Combining the CDR3 with reference TRBV11-3 and TRBJ2-2 gives the whole variable domain EAGVVQSPRYKIIEKKQPVAFWCNPISGHNTLYWYLQNLGQGPELLIRYENEEAVDDSQLPKDRFSAERLKGVDSTLKIQPAELGDSAVYLCASSWDSGGELFFGEGSRLTVL.

This clone was counted ten times or more. The V call is TRBV7-2, the J call TRBJ1-6; no definite D call. Trimming shortened V by 1 base and J by 8 bases, and 9 bases separated the two germline ends. Per the germline V gene, CDR1 is SGHTA and CDR2 is FQGNSA. The CDR3 is 14 amino acids. CDR3: CASSLDVGYSPLHF. The CDR3 coding sequence is TGTGCCAGCAGCTTAGATGTGGGGTATTCACCCCTCCACTTT.

The genes are TRBV12-5 and TRBJ1-6, with D unclear. This CDR3 is 13 amino acids long. Germline V gene lookup returns CDR1 LGHNT and CDR2 FRNRAP. Trimming shortened V by 1 base and J by 7 bases, and 5 bases separated the two germline ends. In nucleotides, the CDR3 is TGTGCTAGTGGTTTGGAAGGGAATTCACCCCTCCACTTT. Translating gives CASGLEGNSPLHF.

This clone was counted only a few times. The chain combines TRBV29-1 with TRBJ2-2; TRBD2 aligns across 12 bases. V lost 4 bases to trimming and J lost 6 bases; unmatched junction nucleotides: 3. Per germline, CDR1 SQVTM and CDR2 ANQGSEA. The CDR3 covers 14 residues. Here the CDR3 reads CSVVPSGGAGELFF. The DNA for the CDR3 is TGCAGCGTTGTACCTAGCGGGGGGGCCGGGGAGCTGTTTTTT.

V gene TRBV6-5 combines with J gene TRBJ1-1; maybe TRBD1 (5 bases). The CDR3 runs to 12 residues. V was shortened by 7 bases and J by 1 base, with 7 bases between the two germline ends. Looked up from germline, CDR1 is MNHEY and CDR2 is SVGAGI. CDR3 sequence reads: CASTGQNTEAFF. The CDR3 coding sequence is TGTGCCAGCACCGGACAGAACACTGAAGCTTTCTTT.

The chain has TRBV5-1 and TRBJ1-4; no firm D call. There are 15 residues in the CDR3. V was shortened by 0 bases and J by 4 bases, with 10 bases between the two germline ends. The germline V gene has CDR1 SGHRS and CDR2 YFSETQ. The CDR3 DNA sequence: TGCGCCAGCAGCTTGGAGGGCAGTTATAATGAAAAACTGTTTTTT. It specifies CASSLEGSYNEKLFF.

The table lists this clone with a few counts. The genes are TRBV10-1 and TRBJ2-1; 9 bases match TRBD2. V trimming: 4 bases; J trimming: 8 bases; junction bases outside the gene matches: 6. Per germline, CDR1 WNHNN and CDR2 SYGVQD (reference sequence). The CDR3 length is 14 residues. CDR3 in amino acids: CASSGGGASDEQFF. DNA of the CDR3: TGCGCCAGCAGTGGCGGGGGGGCCTCGGATGAGCAGTTCTTC.